The 11 T cell receptor beta chains in this list originate from one sample, sequenced in a study of blood T cell repertoires in COVID-19. Assay: immunoSEQ multiplex PCR; the TCRdb copy retains only in-frame clones and omits some. The sample comprises 59,000 or so clones, roughly 90% of which are singletons, and around 1.5% rests with the top ten. Sequenced material: peripheral blood. The receptor set was obtained from a human donor in a cohort sampled during active COVID-19.

The chain combines TRBV6-6 with TRBJ1-1, with a tentative D call TRBD1 (5 bases). The germline V gene encodes CDR1 MNHNY and CDR2 SVGAGI (reference sequence). The CDR3 spans 17 residues. Deletions cut 5 bases from V and 0 bases from J, with 19 bases between. The CDR3 DNA follows: TGTGCCAGCAGTCTTCCCAGGGTGAGAGGCATGAACACTGAAGCTTTCTTT. Encoded protein: CASSLPRVRGMNTEAFF.

The chain recombines TRBV19 with TRBJ1-5; tentative D call: TRBD1 (6 bases). Trimming left V 4 bases short and J 4 bases short, with 8 bases between. Per the germline V gene, CDR1 is LNHDA and CDR2 is SQIVND (reference sequence). This CDR3 is built from 13 residues. CDR3 bases: TGTGCCAGTAGTACAGGGGAGAATCAGCCCCAGCATTTT. Its protein product is CASSTGENQPQHF.

V usage is TRBV5-6 and J usage is TRBJ1-4; no clear D. The CDR3 runs 15 residues. Germline assignment: CDR1 SGHDT and CDR2 YYEEEE. V was pared by 4 bases and J by 4 bases, with 14 bases between. The CDR3 DNA is TGTGCCAGCAGCCCCGGAGACGGGATTAATGAAAAACTGTTTTTT. Amino acids: CASSPGDGINEKLFF. The whole variable domain, filled in from reference TRBV5-6 and TRBJ1-4, reads DAGVTQSPTHLIKTRGQQVTLRCSPKSGHDTVSWYQQALGQGPQFIFQYYEEEERQRGNFPDRFSGHQFPNYSSELNVNALLLGDSALYLCASSPGDGINEKLFFGSGTQLSVL.

This clone was recorded once. V is TRBV5-4 and J is TRBJ2-3, with D perhaps TRBD2 (6 bases). The CDR3 sequence is 14 residues long. V lost 2 bases to trimming and J lost 7 bases, with 14 bases between them. Germline V CDR1 and CDR2: SGHNT, YYREEE (reference sequence). The CDR3 loop reads CASSFRREGNTQYF. The CDR3, as DNA: TGTGCCAGCAGCTTCAGGCGGGAAGGAAATACGCAGTATTTT.

The chain has TRBV28 and TRBJ2-1; TRBD1 aligns across 8 bases. The germline V gene encodes CDR1 MDHEN and CDR2 SYDVKM. The CDR3 is made up of 16 amino acids. V was clipped by 7 bases and J by 5 bases; unmatched bases: 13. The CDR3 DNA is TGTGCCAGCACCTCCCTCGACAGGGGTGAACACAATGAGCAGTTCTTC. Protein: CASTSLDRGEHNEQFF.

This clone came up once. This chain's CDR3 is CASSLLTPASSGNTIYF. CDR3 bases: TGTGCCAGCTCACTACTGACACCCGCCAGCTCTGGAAACACCATATATTTT. The rearrangement joins TRBV18 to TRBJ1-3; D gene unclear. In germline, CDR1 is KGHSH, CDR2 LQKENI. The CDR3 runs 17 residues. Trimming shortened V by 4 bases and J by 0 bases, and 16 bases separated the two germline ends.

This rearrangement joins TRBV5-6 to TRBJ2-5; 7 nucleotides align to TRBD1. Germline V gene lookup returns CDR1 SGHDT and CDR2 YYEEEE. Trimming cost V 4 bases and J 3 bases; bases outside gene matches: 3. This CDR3 comprises 13 residues. This CDR3 reads CASSLGTEETQYF. In DNA, the CDR3 is TGTGCCAGCAGCCTTGGGACAGAAGAGACCCAGTACTTC.

J is TRBJ2-7 and V is TRBV7-3; D is uncertain. Germline-derived CDR1 and CDR2 are SGHTA and FQGTGA. CDR3 length: 15 amino acids. Trimming took off 5 bases at V and 0 bases at J, with 14 bases between the two ends. The CDR3 DNA is TGTGCCAGCAGCCCTTCCCCGTTGAGCTCCTACGAGCAGTACTTC. Translating it yields CASSPSPLSSYEQYF.

This clone was recorded once. The chain joins TRBV19 to TRBJ1-4, with 9 bases that match TRBD1. V lost 6 bases, J lost 7 bases, and 6 bases stayed unmatched. The CDR3 runs 14 residues. Per germline, CDR1 LNHDA and CDR2 SQIVND (reference sequence). CDR3 coding DNA: TGTGCCAGTAGCCAACAGGGGGCGAGTGAAAAACTGTTTTTT. It codes for CASSQQGASEKLFF. Full variable domain (rest looked up from reference TRBV19 and TRBJ1-4): DGGITQSPKYLFRKEGQNVTLSCEQNLNHDAMYWYRQDPGQGLRLIYYSQIVNDFQKGDIAEGYSVSREKKESFPLTVTSAQKNPTAFYLCASSQQGASEKLFFGSGTQLSVL.

The chain links TRBV4-2 to TRBJ2-1; D perhaps matches TRBD2 (7 bases). The CDR3 is 18 residues long. Germline values: CDR1 LGHNA, CDR2 YNFKEQ. V was shortened by 0 bases and J by 4 bases, with 19 bases between the two germline ends. The CDR3 reads CASSQDPRGGRRYNEQFF. The CDR3 DNA sequence: TGTGCCAGCAGCCAAGACCCCAGGGGCGGGAGAAGGTACAATGAGCAGTTCTTC.

This clone occurred once. V usage is TRBV11-3 and J usage is TRBJ2-7; 9 bases line up with TRBD1. After removal of 5 bases from V and 4 bases from J, the junction contained 9 bases not matched to a gene. The CDR3 sequence is 15 residues long. Germline CDR1 SGHNT, CDR2 YENEEA. CDR3 protein: CASSPPGQGVYEQYF. As DNA, the CDR3 is TGTGCCAGCAGCCCACCGGGACAGGGAGTTTACGAGCAGTACTTC.